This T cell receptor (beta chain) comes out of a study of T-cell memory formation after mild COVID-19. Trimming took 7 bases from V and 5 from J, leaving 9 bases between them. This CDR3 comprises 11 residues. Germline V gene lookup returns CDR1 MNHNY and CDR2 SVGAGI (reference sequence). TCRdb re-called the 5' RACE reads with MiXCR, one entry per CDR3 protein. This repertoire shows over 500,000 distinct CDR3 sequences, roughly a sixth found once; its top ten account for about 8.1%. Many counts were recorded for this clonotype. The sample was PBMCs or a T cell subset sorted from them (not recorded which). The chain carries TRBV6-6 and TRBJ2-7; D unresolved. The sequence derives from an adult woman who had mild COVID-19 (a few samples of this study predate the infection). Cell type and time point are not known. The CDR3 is CASKLGDEQYF. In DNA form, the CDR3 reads TGTGCCAGCAAGCTAGGCGACGAGCAGTACTTC.